The rows below give T cell receptor beta chains drawn from one sample of a study of Ad26.COV2.S vaccination and SARS-CoV-2 variants. TCRdb's table, derived via immunoSEQ multiplex PCR, lists solely in-frame clones and lacks some. This table holds 200,000 to 300,000 clones, around nine tenths found once. This specimen consisted of peripheral blood, obtained in a trial of Ad26.COV2.S vaccine versus placebo. These receptors all stem from a person between 18 and 59 years old who received the Ad26.COV2.S COVID-19 vaccine or a placebo. The CDR3 runs from the conserved cysteine through the conserved F or W. The D gene is left open where the match is weak. Clone size is not always given. Where it is, it says once, few, many or a class for expanded clones.

D: NA
size: few
J: TRBJ1-2
V: TRBV9
CDR3: CASSPTGSYGYTF
DNA: TGTGCCAGCAGCCCGACAGGATCCTATGGCTACACCTTC

D: TRBD1
size: once
J: TRBJ1-2
V: TRBV4-3
CDR3: CASSQSGQGQGGYTF
DNA: TGCGCCAGCAGCCAATCCGGACAGGGTCAGGGTGGCTACACCTTC

D: NA
size: once
J: TRBJ2-7
V: TRBV29-1
CDR3: CSVAPRPASYEQYF
DNA: TGCAGCGTTGCCCCCCGCCCCGCCTCCTACGAGCAGTACTTC

D: NA
size: NA
J: TRBJ2-5
V: TRBV18
CDR3: CASSPFQLPQETQYF
DNA: TGTGCCAGCTCACCATTCCAGCTCCCCCAAGAGACCCAGTACTTC

D: TRBD1
size: NA
J: TRBJ2-3
V: TRBV13
CDR3: CASSQTDRGHTDTQYF
DNA: TGTGCCAGCAGCCAGACGGACAGGGGGCACACAGATACGCAGTATTTT

D: NA
size: once
J: TRBJ2-2
V: TRBV15
CDR3: CATSRKYTGELFF
DNA: TGTGCCACCAGCAGGAAGTACACCGGGGAGCTGTTTTTT

D: NA
size: many
J: TRBJ1-5
V: TRBV30
CDR3: CAWSLTLGGNGQPQHF
DNA: TGTGCCTGGAGTCTAACATTGGGGGGTAATGGTCAGCCCCAGCATTTT

D: NA
size: few
J: TRBJ2-7
V: TRBV5-6
CDR3: CASSIGGGSYEQYF
DNA: TGTGCCAGCAGCATCGGCGGCGGGTCCTACGAGCAGTACTTC

D: TRBD1
size: NA
J: TRBJ2-6
V: TRBV5-1
CDR3: CASSLQPGTGEPGANVLTF
DNA: TGCGCCAGCAGCTTGCAACCAGGGACAGGGGAACCTGGGGCCAACGTCCTGACTTTC

D: NA
size: NA
J: TRBJ1-1
V: TRBV6-6
CDR3: CASSYSAGMNTEAFF
DNA: TGTGCCAGCAGTTACTCGGCCGGCATGAACACTGAAGCTTTCTTT

D: NA
size: NA
J: TRBJ2-2
V: TRBV7-6
CDR3: CASSLFAGTNTGELFF
DNA: TGTGCCAGCAGCTTATTCGCGGGAACGAACACCGGGGAGCTGTTTTTT

D: NA
size: NA
J: TRBJ1-2
V: TRBV15
CDR3: CATSRSGANYGYTF
DNA: TGTGCCACCAGCAGATCGGGAGCTAACTATGGCTACACCTTC

D: NA
size: NA
J: TRBJ2-1
V: TRBV28
CDR3: CASSLWGAGGDEQFF
DNA: TGTGCCAGCAGTTTATGGGGGGCAGGAGGCGACGAGCAGTTCTTC

D: TRBD1
size: few
J: TRBJ1-5
V: TRBV4-2
CDR3: CASSQNPDRALSNQPQHF
DNA: TGTGCCAGCAGCCAAAATCCAGACAGGGCTCTTAGCAATCAGCCCCAGCATTTT

D: NA
size: NA
J: TRBJ1-1
V: TRBV6-4
CDR3: CASSPFTGTEAFF
DNA: TGTGCCAGCAGCCCTTTCACAGGGACTGAAGCTTTCTTT

D: NA
size: NA
J: TRBJ1-6
V: TRBV6-5
CDR3: CASSKDRLQRSPLHF
DNA: TGTGCCAGCAGCAAGGACCGACTACAACGTTCACCCCTCCACTTT

D: TRBD2
size: NA
J: TRBJ2-3
V: TRBV24-1
CDR3: CATSDRAGTSVTDTQYF
DNA: TGTGCCACCAGTGACAGGGCAGGGACTAGCGTCACAGATACGCAGTATTTT

D: NA
size: once
J: TRBJ1-6
V: TRBV18
CDR3: CASSPPGGIDSPLHF
DNA: TGTGCCAGCTCACCACCGGGAGGGATTGATTCACCCCTCCACTTT

D: TRBD1
size: NA
J: TRBJ1-6
V: TRBV6-5
CDR3: CASSYAQGENSPLHF
DNA: TGTGCCAGCAGTTACGCCCAGGGGGAGAATTCACCCCTCCACTTT

D: TRBD1
size: NA
J: TRBJ2-4
V: TRBV25-1
CDR3: CASSGDREAKNIQYF
DNA: TGTGCCAGCAGTGGGGACAGGGAGGCCAAAAACATTCAGTACTTC

D: NA
size: NA
J: TRBJ1-3
V: TRBV5-6
CDR3: CASSLDEKGHTYSGNTIYF
DNA: TGTGCCAGCAGCTTGGATGAGAAGGGACATACATATTCTGGAAACACCATATATTTT

D: TRBD2
size: once
J: TRBJ2-7
V: TRBV6-1
CDR3: CASSEALAGGPYEQYF
DNA: TGTGCCAGCAGTGAAGCACTAGCGGGGGGACCCTACGAGCAGTACTTC

D: TRBD2
size: NA
J: TRBJ2-7
V: TRBV14
CDR3: CASSPVGTSGSIRYF
DNA: TGTGCCAGCAGCCCGGTCGGGACTAGCGGGAGTATTCGGTACTTC

D: NA
size: NA
J: TRBJ2-7
V: TRBV11-2
CDR3: CASSLVSQTYEQYF
DNA: TGTGCCAGCAGCTTAGTGAGTCAGACCTACGAGCAGTACTTC

D: NA
size: once
J: TRBJ2-6
V: TRBV5-8
CDR3: CASPLLTF
DNA: TGTGCCAGCCCCCTCCTGACTTTC

D: TRBD1
size: NA
J: TRBJ1-5
V: TRBV5-5
CDR3: CASSFRDRVEGSNQPQHF
DNA: TGTGCCAGCAGCTTCCGGGACAGGGTAGAAGGTAGCAATCAGCCCCAGCATTTT

D: TRBD1
size: NA
J: TRBJ1-4
V: TRBV5-1
CDR3: CASSSTGSLEKLFF
DNA: TGCGCCAGCAGCTCGACAGGGTCCCTCGAAAAACTGTTTTTT

D: NA
size: NA
J: TRBJ1-6
V: TRBV7-2
CDR3: CASSLSGDNSPLHF
DNA: TGTGCCAGCAGCTTATCTGGGGATAATTCACCCCTCCACTTT

D: NA
size: NA
J: TRBJ2-7
V: TRBV11-2
CDR3: CASSQFTLSSYEQYF
DNA: TGTGCCAGCAGCCAGTTTACCTTAAGCTCCTACGAGCAGTACTTC

D: NA
size: NA
J: TRBJ2-1
V: TRBV24-1
CDR3: CATSPVGSYNEQFF
DNA: TGTGCCACCAGCCCAGTAGGCTCCTACAATGAGCAGTTCTTC

D: NA
size: NA
J: TRBJ2-7
V: TRBV19
CDR3: CASSIGGQNPYEQYF
DNA: TGTGCCAGTAGTATAGGAGGGCAGAATCCCTACGAGCAGTACTTC

D: NA
size: NA
J: TRBJ2-7
V: TRBV6-6
CDR3: CASSSLVAVGEQYF
DNA: TGTGCCAGCAGTTCCCTGGTGGCAGTCGGCGAGCAGTACTTC

D: NA
size: NA
J: TRBJ2-3
V: TRBV5-1
CDR3: CASSLNVAGGGDTQYF
DNA: TGCGCCAGCAGCTTGAACGTAGCCGGGGGAGGAGATACGCAGTATTTT

D: NA
size: NA
J: TRBJ2-2
V: TRBV7-8
CDR3: CASSLEGQGLGLFF
DNA: TGTGCCAGCAGCTTAGAGGGTCAGGGTTTAGGGCTGTTTTTT

D: TRBD1
size: NA
J: TRBJ2-7
V: TRBV4-3
CDR3: CASSSGTGGYEQYF
DNA: TGCGCCAGCAGCTCAGGGACAGGGGGCTACGAGCAGTACTTC

D: TRBD2
size: NA
J: TRBJ2-1
V: TRBV19
CDR3: CASTTGGLGNEQFF
DNA: TGTGCCAGTACGACGGGAGGGCTTGGTAATGAGCAGTTCTTC

D: NA
size: NA
J: TRBJ1-5
V: TRBV19
CDR3: CASTARDGNVWGPQHF
DNA: TGTGCCAGTACCGCGCGGGACGGGAACGTCTGGGGGCCCCAGCATTTT

D: NA
size: NA
J: TRBJ1-1
V: TRBV19
CDR3: CASSIPGSGTEAFF
DNA: TGTGCCAGTAGTATCCCAGGGAGCGGGACTGAAGCTTTCTTT

D: NA
size: NA
J: TRBJ2-7
V: TRBV7-9
CDR3: CASTRGSTYEQYF
DNA: TGTGCCAGCACCCGCGGGTCAACCTACGAGCAGTACTTC

D: NA
size: NA
J: TRBJ2-3
V: TRBV5-4
CDR3: CASSWTTAGDTQYF
DNA: TGTGCCAGCAGCTGGACCACAGCGGGCGATACGCAGTATTTT

D: NA
size: NA
J: TRBJ2-7
V: TRBV9
CDR3: CASSVSGEQYF
DNA: TGTGCCAGCAGCGTAAGCGGCGAGCAGTACTTC

D: NA
size: NA
J: TRBJ1-1
V: TRBV27
CDR3: CASLALTKGMNTEAFF
DNA: TGTGCCAGCCTCGCGTTGACCAAGGGGATGAACACTGAAGCTTTCTTT

D: TRBD1
size: few
J: TRBJ1-6
V: TRBV5-5
CDR3: CASSLSWGTGGGSPLHF
DNA: TGTGCCAGCAGCTTGTCTTGGGGGACAGGGGGCGGTTCACCCCTCCACTTT

D: NA
size: NA
J: TRBJ1-3
V: TRBV27
CDR3: CASSFGGSGNTIYF
DNA: TGTGCCAGCAGTTTTGGGGGCTCTGGAAACACCATATATTTT

D: TRBD2
size: few
J: TRBJ2-7
V: TRBV11-2
CDR3: CASSLEPGGGYEQYF
DNA: TGTGCCAGCAGCTTAGAGCCGGGGGGGGGCTACGAGCAGTACTTC

D: TRBD2
size: NA
J: TRBJ2-5
V: TRBV28
CDR3: CASNKNGLAVQETQYF
DNA: TGTGCCAGCAACAAAAATGGGCTAGCGGTCCAAGAGACCCAGTACTTC

D: NA
size: once
J: TRBJ2-5
V: TRBV19
CDR3: CASSKTSPGETQYF
DNA: TGTGCCAGTAGTAAGACGTCTCCCGGGGAGACCCAGTACTTC

D: TRBD1
size: NA
J: TRBJ1-5
V: TRBV7-4
CDR3: CASSSPGQGNQPQHF
DNA: TGTGCCAGCAGCTCGCCGGGACAGGGCAATCAGCCCCAGCATTTT